This T cell receptor beta chain was captured by sequencing in a study of identifying expanded T cells in peripheral blood. CDR3 length: 16 amino acids. CDR1 is MNHEY, CDR2 SMNVEV, per germline (reference sequence). After removal of 6 bases from V and 1 base from J, the junction contained 10 bases not matched to a gene. As regards this clone: Its antigen is still unknown.

TCRdb keeps only in-frame clones here, not all; method: immunoSEQ multiplex PCR. Of under 100,000 clones listed, around 90% are singletons. No infections or other immune events were documented during collection. General study findings and limits: Approximately 2-week clone count variance significantly increased as total template count grew. Over approximately two and four weeks, about 15 and 19 clones changed, versus around 1.1 between replicates.

This TCR was recovered from a person aged 18-69 years in good health. Sequenced: blood. This chain joins TRBV27 and TRBJ2-5; TRBD2 aligns across 8 bases. The CDR3 sequence is CASRPRLAGGQETQYF. The CDR3 DNA is TGTGCCAGCAGACCCAGACTTGCGGGGGGCCAAGAGACCCAGTACTTC.